Here is one T cell receptor (beta chain) with its context. The sample belongs to a study of CD8+ T cells in alopecia areata. Germline V gene data show CDR1 as KGHSH and CDR2 as LQKENI. V shed 5 bases, J shed 5 bases, and the junction held 9 bases outside the gene matches. This CDR3 has 15 amino acids. RNA, once extracted, was reverse transcribed into cDNA for use as the sequencing template. Only in-frame clones appear in the TCRdb table, and some are missing; sequencing was by immunoSEQ multiplex PCR. The repertoire consists of nearly 200,000 clones, with over 45% occurring once and the leading ten covering 5.5%. Sample treatment: oral pan-JAK inhibitor, 5-10 mg twice daily. Peripheral blood and lesional scalp punch biopsies were taken from alopecia areata patients.

Sequences were derived from CD4+ T cells sorted from blood, sampled at week 24, from a patient treated with tofacitinib. This sequence was found in a human donor with alopecia areata. The rearrangement links TRBV18 to TRBJ2-1; 7 bases match TRBD2. The chain's CDR3 is CASSNGEGLDNEQFF. The CDR3 coding sequence is TGTGCCAGCTCAAATGGGGAGGGTCTCGACAATGAGCAGTTCTTC.